This T cell receptor (beta chain) derives from a study of cytomegalovirus exposure and HLA in healthy donors. This CDR3 comprises 12 residues. Germline CDR1 is SQVTM and CDR2 is ANQGSEA. As to this clone: Its antigen is unidentified.

The primer mix had 60 Vbeta and 13 Jbeta primers. Sequencing was performed with immunoSEQ multiplex PCR; in TCRdb, only in-frame clones are kept and a portion is missing. Its table lists over 120,000 clones. General observations from the study: CMV antigen specificity was confirmed in vitro for a few CMV-associated chains. Solely CMV serostatus was available to characterize immune exposure.

This TCR was recovered from a male donor in good health and CMV-seronegative. Sequenced material: PBMCs. V is TRBV29-1 and J is TRBJ1-1; no firm D call. Here the CDR3 DNA reads TGCACAACTACGGAAGTGAACACTGAAGCTTTCTTT. It codes for CTTTEVNTEAFF.